This T cell receptor (beta chain) originates from a study of shared clonotypes between healthy human individuals. The CDR3 extends over 14 amino acids. Germline V gene lookup returns CDR1 SGHRS and CDR2 YFSETQ. In the case of this clone: At one of its ends the junction is not consistent with the germline gene, which may arise from a read error.

Profiled with immunoSEQ multiplex PCR; TCRdb holds only in-frame clones, not every one. The profile covers some 700,000 clones, with 90% appearing a single time and approximately 35% taken by the ten largest. Sequenced material: memory CD8+ T cells from PBMCs. Subset in this sample: CD45RO+ cells pooled with CCR7-negative TemRA cells. The receptor was derived from a man aged 18 to 35 in good health. Some clones in this sample may be carry-over from other donors' samples. This chain joins TRBV5-1 and TRBJ1-1, with TRBD1 matching over 8 bases. The CDR3 loop reads CATSIYRGGTEAFF. CDR3 nucleotide sequence: TGCGCCACCAGCATCTACAGGGGGGGCACTGAAGCTTTCTTT. The full variable domain, its missing parts supplied by reference TRBV5-1 and TRBJ1-1, is KAGVTQTPRYLIKTRGQQVTLSCSPISGHRSVSWYQQTPGQGLQFLFEYFSETQRNKGNFPGRFSGRQFSNSRSEMNVSTLELGDSALYLCATSIYRGGTEAFFGQGTRLTVV.